This TCR beta chain originates from a study of response to subunit inactivated influenza vaccine. V lost 8 bases and J 6 bases, leaving 17 bases between the germline ends. Germline V gives CDR1 MNHEY, CDR2 SVGEGT. The CDR3 has 13 residues. TCRdb redid the calling of the RT-PCR reads with MiXCR, one entry per CDR3 protein. Of about 480,000 distinct CDR3 sequences in the sample, 25% were seen once. This specimen was CD4+ T cells sorted from PBMCs, taken 4 to 6 days after vaccination. The TCR comes from a man aged 50-59 years who received an inactivated influenza vaccine. This sequence joins TRBV6-2 or TRBV6-3 and TRBJ2-7; TRBD1 or TRBD2 may be the D gene (5 bases each). In DNA form, the CDR3 reads TGTGCCAGCTGTCGGGACGGCCTCTCCGAGCAGTACTTC. It codes for CASCRDGLSEQYF.